Described below is a single TCR beta chain sequence and its context. Its antigen is still unknown. No qualities accompany the bases; no much larger clone lies one base away. This record comes from a study of blood T cell repertoires in COVID-19 (TCRdb year 2020). With regard to the full study: Samples from collaborators originated in the United States, Italy and Spain and spanned both the acute and convalescent phases of COVID-19. The material from the prospective study consisted of cDNA or gDNA derived from T cells, B-cell-depleted T cells, or PBMCs. The dataset comprised deeply sampled blood TCRbeta repertoires from subjects exposed to, actively infected with, or recovered from COVID-19. The repertoires were made available in a free public database intended to serve as a resource for research on the immune response to SARS-CoV-2. Samples were obtained from the ongoing ImmuneRACE study (first 160 participants) and from 1,000 to 1,500 subjects provided by 6 global collaborators. A de-identified subject ID, COVID-19 status, age in years and sex were almost always included in the sample metadata. HLA class I and class II types, where available, came from metadata supplied by the sample provider rather than from assay-based typing. Overall study results and their limits: How much clinical and demographic metadata was included differed by source and by participant, and the metadata was provided uncurated.

Participants in the prospective study were enrolled through a virtual design, were aged roughly 18 to 100 years, and lived in 24 United States geographic areas. In the prospective study, participants were assigned to cohorts based on the clinical history participants reported in a screening survey and a study questionnaire. Mobile phlebotomists in the prospective study collected whole blood, serum and a nasopharyngeal or oropharyngeal swab from every participant. Over a roughly 2-month period, participants in the prospective study had the option of providing additional blood draws and questionnaires. Prospective study blood samples were shipped either frozen or at room temperature before DNA extraction. TCRbeta CDR3 regions were amplified from genomic DNA by means of the immunoSEQ Assay, a bias-controlled multiplex PCR. In the source study's methods: Within the assay, amplification of reference gene primers was used to estimate how many nucleated cells each sample contained. To quantify the absolute abundance of each unique TCRbeta CDR3 rearrangement, sequence reads were collapsed and filtered. For each sample, productive Simpson clonality was calculated by taking the square root of Simpson's diversity index across productive rearrangements. As stored in TCRdb, this immuneACCESS dataset retains in-frame rearrangements with V and J assigned. A fraction of the clones does not appear; measured against another copy, unresolved V genes explain less than half of the discrepancy, and the remainder lacks a known reason. V, J and clone size are taken as reported in that table, and D and trimming were inferred from the DNA itself. In this sample the table shows 200,000 or so clones, approximately 88% of which occur a single time. The ten largest clones represent approximately 2.3% of the sample.

CDR1 and CDR2 are read off the germline V gene (reference sequence) as DFQATT and SNEGSKA. The CDR3 has 11 amino acids, counting the end cysteine and phenylalanine. Only the CDR3 part of the read is kept: 33 bases, read in frame from the first base. V is reduced by 5 bases and J by 6 bases, leaving a spacing of 10 bases between them. Sequenced material: PBMCs or T cells enriched from blood (not recorded which). The TCR comes from a woman aged 35 to 49 with acute COVID-19. The chain was built from TRBV20-1 and TRBJ1-2; TRBD1 could be the D gene, as 5 bases match. CDR3 loop: CSARRQNGYTF. The nucleotides are TGCAGTGCTCGTAGACAGAATGGCTACACCTTC.